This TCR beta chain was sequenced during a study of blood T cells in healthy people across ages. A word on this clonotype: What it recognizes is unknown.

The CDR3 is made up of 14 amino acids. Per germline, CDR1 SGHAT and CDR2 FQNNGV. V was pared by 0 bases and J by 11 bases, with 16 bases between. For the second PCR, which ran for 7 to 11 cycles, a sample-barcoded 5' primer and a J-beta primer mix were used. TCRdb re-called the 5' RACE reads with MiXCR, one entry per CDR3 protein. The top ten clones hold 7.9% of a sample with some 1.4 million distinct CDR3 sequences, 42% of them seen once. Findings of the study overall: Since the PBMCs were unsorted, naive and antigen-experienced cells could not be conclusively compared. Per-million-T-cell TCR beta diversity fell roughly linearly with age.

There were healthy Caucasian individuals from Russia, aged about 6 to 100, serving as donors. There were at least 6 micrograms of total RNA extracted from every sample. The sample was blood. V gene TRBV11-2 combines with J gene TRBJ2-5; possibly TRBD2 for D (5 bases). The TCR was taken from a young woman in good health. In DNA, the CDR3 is TGTGCCAGCAGCTTAGATGAGTGGGGAGCTGAGCAGTACTTC. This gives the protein CASSLDEWGAEQYF.